The clone carrying this T cell receptor (beta chain) was counted many times. Its antigen is undetermined. This sample was included in a study of T cells in Graves' hyperthyroidism and ophthalmopathy. About the study: Peripheral blood was collected at initial diagnosis, before any treatment. Study observations and caveats: For ophthalmopathy, model prediction preceded onset by a median about 6 months.

RNA transcripts served as the template for amplifying TCR beta CDR3 regions. First-round RT-PCR with HTBI primers amplified the TCR CDR3 region. MiXCR was run by TCRdb on the multiplex PCR reads, yielding one entry per CDR3 protein. The sample holds over 150,000 distinct CDR3 sequences; roughly a sixth are singletons and the top ten take 40% to 65%. CDR1 is MDHEN and CDR2 is SYDVKM in the germline V gene. Trimming removed 3 bases at V and 8 bases at J, with 5 bases between. CDR3 length equals 11 residues. This sequence was found in a woman in her 50s with Graves' hyperthyroidism. The chain joins TRBV28 to TRBJ2-1, with no clear D. What was sequenced was blood. CDR3 nucleotides: TGTGCCAGCAGTTTTGTCGATGAGCAGTTCTTC. Translating gives CASSFVDEQFF. Looking up the rest from reference TRBV28 and TRBJ2-1 gives the full variable domain: DVKVTQSSRYLVKRTGEKVFLECVQDMDHENMFWYRQDPGLGLRLIYFSYDVKMKEKGDIPEGYSVSREKKERFSLILESASTNQTSMYLCASSFVDEQFFGPGTRLTVL.